Below, one TCR beta chain is given with its context. This sample is part of a study of blood T cell repertoires in COVID-19. Study context: The cDNA or gDNA used as material had been derived from T cells, B-cell-depleted T cells, or PBMCs.

The CDR3 length is 13 residues. Trimming removed 3 bases from V and 7 bases from J; junction bases left unmatched: 6. Germline V gene sequence: CDR1 LNHNV, CDR2 YYDKDF (reference sequence). In the original analysis: Amplification from reference gene primers served as the basis for estimated nucleated cell counts. Profiling relied on immunoSEQ multiplex PCR, and the TCRdb table lists in-frame clones only, not all of them. That table is the source of V, J and clone size, and D and trimming were worked out from the DNA. The repertoire consists of 200,000 to 300,000 clones, with approximately 90% occurring once and the leading ten covering roughly 3.3%.

The clonotype was recovered from a woman aged 40 to 49 with acute or convalescent COVID-19. This chain links TRBV15 with TRBJ2-7; 7 nucleotides agree with TRBD1. Sequencing input: peripheral blood. The CDR3 DNA is TGTGCCACCAGCAGGGGACAGCTGGGGGAGCAGTACGTC. Translated, it gives CATSRGQLGEQYV.